These 29 T cell receptor beta chains originate from one sample sequenced in a study of blood T cell repertoires in COVID-19. Some clones are missing from TCRdb's copy, which holds only in-frame ones; the method was immunoSEQ multiplex PCR. The table includes roughly 200,000 clones, 65% to 85% detected once. Sequences were obtained from peripheral blood. The source is a woman aged 25 to 39 with COVID-19, enrolled during active disease.

J is TRBJ1-4 and V is TRBV6-5, with D uncertain. CDR3 size: 13 residues. CDR1 MNHEY and CDR2 SVGAGI come from the germline V gene. V was pared by 5 bases and J by 8 bases, with 12 bases between. The CDR3 loop reads CASSTLAPEKLFF. CDR3 DNA sequence: TGTGCCAGCAGTACTCTCGCCCCGGAAAAACTGTTTTTT.

This clone was picked up one time. The DNA for the CDR3 is TGCGCCAGCAGCCAAGGCCTTGGCGGGAGGATTAACAATGAGCAGTTCTTC. This translates into CASSQGLGGRINNEQFF. The rearrangement links TRBV4-3 to TRBJ2-1; 8 positions agree with TRBD2. The CDR3 contains 17 residues. Germline trimming cut 1 base from V and 5 bases from J; bases unmatched to any gene: 10. CDR1 LGHNA and CDR2 YSLEER come from the germline V gene.

This rearrangement joins TRBV6-2 or TRBV6-3 to TRBJ1-6, with 7 nucleotides matching TRBD1. The CDR3 sequence is 19 residues long. Unmatched junction bases numbered 22, after V lost 7 bases and J lost 7 bases. Germline-derived CDR1 and CDR2 are MNHEY and SVGEGT. The CDR3 is CASTYRMEGALFGNSPLHF. DNA for the CDR3: TGTGCCAGCACTTATCGAATGGAGGGGGCATTGTTCGGGAATTCACCCCTCCACTTT.

The chain uses TRBV9 and TRBJ1-1; 8 positions match TRBD1. The CDR3 consists of 13 residues. Germline CDR1 SGDLS, CDR2 YYNGEE. Unmatched junction bases numbered 4, after V lost 4 bases and J lost 5 bases. DNA for the CDR3: TGTGCCAGCAGCTCACGGACAGGGACTGAAGCTTTCTTT. Encoded protein: CASSSRTGTEAFF. Based on the CDR3 plus reference TRBV9 and TRBJ1-1, the full variable domain is DSGVTQTPKHLITATGQRVTLRCSPRSGDLSVYWYQQSLDQGLQFLIQYYNGEERAKGNILERFSAQQFPDLHSELNLSSLELGDSALYFCASSSRTGTEAFFGQGTRLTVV.

J is TRBJ2-1 and V is TRBV2, with 8 bases matching TRBD2. Germline lookup yields CDR1 SNHLY and CDR2 FYNNEI. The CDR3 is 16 residues long. The junction had 15 bases not matched to a gene; V was cut back by 4 bases and J by 10 bases. CDR3 in DNA: TGTGCCAGCAGTGGCACACAGGGAGCGGGAGTATACGAGCAGTTCTTC. Amino acids: CASSGTQGAGVYEQFF.

The J gene is TRBJ2-2, the V gene TRBV15; the D gene is possibly TRBD2 (6 bases). In germline, CDR1 is LNHNV, CDR2 YYDKDF (reference sequence). Trimming pared 0 bases from V and 13 bases from J, leaving 15 bases between. The CDR3 loop spans 14 amino acids. For the CDR3, the DNA is TGTGCCACCAGCAGAGATGGGCGGACTACTGGGCTGTTTTTT. Its protein product is CATSRDGRTTGLFF.

The chain recombines TRBV29-1 with TRBJ1-2; D gene unclear. Germline CDR1 and CDR2: SQVTM and ANQGSEA. V lost 4 bases to trimming and J lost 8 bases, with 11 bases between them. This CDR3 is built from 11 residues. The CDR3 DNA reads as TGCAGCGTTGTTGACGGGGAAGGCTACACCTTC. Translation gives CSVVDGEGYTF.

The chain couples TRBV9 to TRBJ1-1, with 8 bases identical to TRBD1. J lost 4 bases, V lost 4 bases, and 12 bases had no gene match. CDR1 and CDR2 (germline): SGDLS, YYNGEE. This CDR3 has 16 amino acids. The CDR3 DNA sequence: TGTGCCAGCAGCCCTCCAGGACAGGGCAGTCGCACTGAAGCTTTCTTT. Its translation is CASSPPGQGSRTEAFF.

The chain joins TRBV7-9 to TRBJ2-2; 10 bases match TRBD2. CDR3 size: 19 residues. Germline trimming cut 4 bases from V and 2 bases from J; bases unmatched to any gene: 13. Per germline, CDR1 SEHNR and CDR2 FQNEAQ (reference sequence). CDR3 coding DNA: TGTGCCAGCAGCTCCACGGGAGGCCTAGCGGGGGAAAACACCGGGGAGCTGTTTTTT. Amino acid sequence: CASSSTGGLAGENTGELFF.

The chain recombines TRBV4-3 with TRBJ1-1; 7 bases align to TRBD1. The CDR3 consists of 15 residues. CDR1 is LGHNA and CDR2 is YSLEER in the germline V gene. Trimming cost V 0 bases and J 4 bases; bases outside gene matches: 5. The CDR3 loop is CASSQDYRGTTEAFF. In nucleotides, the CDR3 is TGCGCCAGCAGCCAAGATTACAGGGGTACCACTGAAGCTTTCTTT.

The chain is built from TRBV5-4 and TRBJ1-1; 12 positions match TRBD1. V lost 4 bases, J lost 4 bases, and 5 bases stayed unmatched. CDR1 is SGHNT, CDR2 YYREEE, per germline (reference sequence). The CDR3 is 15 amino acids. CDR3: CASSEPGQGATEAFF. DNA for the CDR3: TGTGCCAGCAGCGAGCCGGGACAGGGGGCCACTGAAGCTTTCTTT.

The chain is built from TRBV9 and TRBJ2-6; D is uncertain. This CDR3 is 16 amino acids long. The germline V gene encodes CDR1 SGDLS and CDR2 YYNGEE. Trimming removed 3 bases at V and 1 base at J, with 11 bases between. Here the CDR3 DNA reads TGTGCCAGCAGCGCCCCCTCCGGGTCTGGGGCCAACGTCCTGACTTTC. The encoded protein is CASSAPSGSGANVLTF. Drawing the rest from reference TRBV9 and TRBJ2-6, the complete variable domain is DSGVTQTPKHLITATGQRVTLRCSPRSGDLSVYWYQQSLDQGLQFLIQYYNGEERAKGNILERFSAQQFPDLHSELNLSSLELGDSALYFCASSAPSGSGANVLTFGAGSRLTVL.

The chain is built from TRBV12-3 or TRBV12-4 and TRBJ2-7, with D possibly matching TRBD2 (5 bases). Trimming removed 2 bases from V and 5 bases from J, with 10 bases in between. CDR3 length: 13 amino acids. The CDR3 sequence: CASSLRGRDEQYF. The CDR3 nucleotides read TGTGCCAGCAGTTTAAGAGGGAGAGACGAGCAGTACTTC.

This chain joins TRBV6-6 and TRBJ1-1; D gene uncertain. The CDR3 contains 13 residues. V was trimmed by 6 bases and J by 1 base, leaving 9 bases between them. Germline V lookup: CDR1 MNHNY, CDR2 SVGAGI (reference sequence). The CDR3 protein is CASSSEANTEAFF. CDR3 in DNA: TGTGCCAGCAGCTCCGAAGCGAACACTGAAGCTTTCTTT.

Only a few counts were recorded for this clone. The rearrangement uses TRBV2 and TRBJ1-5, with 8 bases matching TRBD1. CDR3 length: 15 residues. The germline gives CDR1 SNHLY, CDR2 FYNNEI. The J segment lost 3 bases and the V segment lost 6 bases, leaving 7 bases of the junction unmatched. The CDR3 bases are TGTGCCAGCAGGGGAGCAGGGGGCTTCAATCAGCCCCAGCATTTT. It translates to CASRGAGGFNQPQHF. The full variable domain, in which reference TRBV2 and TRBJ1-5 provide the parts outside the CDR3, is EPEVTQTPSHQVTQMGQEVILRCVPISNHLYFYWYRQILGQKVEFLVSFYNNEISEKSEIFDDQFSVERPDGSNFTLKIRSTKLEDSAMYFCASRGAGGFNQPQHFGDGTRLSIL.

The V gene is TRBV24-1, the J gene TRBJ2-1, with a weak D call TRBD2 (5 bases). Per the germline V gene, CDR1 is KGHDR and CDR2 is SFDVKD. The CDR3 is made up of 14 amino acids. V was clipped by 3 bases and J by 5 bases, with 10 bases between them. The CDR3, as DNA: TGTGCCACCAGTGATACGGGGTCCCACAATGAGCAGTTCTTC. It is translated as CATSDTGSHNEQFF.

The V call is TRBV18, the J call TRBJ1-1; D remains ambiguous. The CDR3 contains 13 residues. V was cut by 6 bases and J by 3 bases, with 11 bases left in between. The germline gives CDR1 KGHSH, CDR2 LQKENI. CDR3 residues: CASSPNLDTEAFF. The CDR3 DNA sequence: TGTGCCAGCTCTCCTAACTTGGACACTGAAGCTTTCTTT. The full variable domain, rest sourced from reference TRBV18 and TRBJ1-1, is NAGVMQNPRHLVRRRGQEARLRCSPMKGHSHVYWYRQLPEEGLKFMVYLQKENIIDESGMPKERFSAEFPKEGPSILRIQQVVRGDSAAYFCASSPNLDTEAFFGQGTRLTVV.

The rearrangement links TRBV7-9 to TRBJ2-1; 8 nucleotides match TRBD1. V trimming: 5 bases; J trimming: 7 bases; junction bases outside the gene matches: 10. Germline CDR1 reads SEHNR; CDR2 reads FQNEAQ (reference sequence). The CDR3 covers 15 residues. CDR3 sequence (DNA): TGTGCCAGCAGCCGGACAGGGAAACTAGATAATGAGCAGTTCTTC. Protein sequence: CASSRTGKLDNEQFF.

The gene calls are TRBV2 and TRBJ1-2; D perhaps matches TRBD1 (5 bases). The V end lost 1 base, the J end lost 7 bases, and 16 bases lay between the germline ends. This CDR3 comprises 15 residues. Germline lookup yields CDR1 SNHLY and CDR2 FYNNEI. The DNA for the CDR3 is TGTGCCAGCAGTGAAGTTGGGAGGGGACTCTCTGGCTACACCTTC. Protein product: CASSEVGRGLSGYTF.

The rearrangement links TRBV29-1 to TRBJ1-1, with 8 bases fitting TRBD1. The CDR3 loop spans 13 amino acids. Trimming took 6 bases from V and 4 from J; bases not matched to a gene: 7. Germline-derived CDR1 and CDR2 are SQVTM and ANQGSEA. In DNA form, the CDR3 reads TGCAGCGTGCCTGACAGGGGCATCACTGAAGCTTTCTTT. This codes for CSVPDRGITEAFF.

The chain couples TRBV12-5 to TRBJ2-7; no reliable D call. The CDR3 sequence is 14 residues long. V lost 5 bases and J lost 2, with 13 bases in between. Germline V gives CDR1 LGHNT, CDR2 FRNRAP. The CDR3 spells CASGPRTTTYEQYF. DNA for the CDR3: TGTGCTAGTGGTCCGCGTACGACAACCTACGAGCAGTACTTC. The entire variable domain, with the rest obtained from reference TRBV12-5 and TRBJ2-7, is as follows: DARVTQTPRHKVTEMGQEVTMRCQPILGHNTVFWYRQTMMQGLELLAYFRNRAPLDDSGMPKDRFSAEMPDATLATLKIQPSEPRDSAVYFCASGPRTTTYEQYFGPGTRLTVT.

The chain carries TRBV19 and TRBJ2-7; D uncertain. V lost 5 bases and J 5 bases, leaving 16 bases between the germline ends. Per the germline V gene, CDR1 is LNHDA and CDR2 is SQIVND (reference sequence). This CDR3 spans 14 amino acids. The CDR3 sequence: CASSFEAHLDEQYF. CDR3 sequence (DNA): TGTGCCAGTAGTTTCGAGGCCCATCTCGACGAGCAGTACTTC. The whole variable domain, filled in from reference TRBV19 and TRBJ2-7, reads DGGITQSPKYLFRKEGQNVTLSCEQNLNHDAMYWYRQDPGQGLRLIYYSQIVNDFQKGDIAEGYSVSREKKESFPLTVTSAQKNPTAFYLCASSFEAHLDEQYFGPGTRLTVT.

This clone was observed once. This chain links TRBV12-3 or TRBV12-4 with TRBJ1-1, with 10 bases identical to TRBD1. CDR3 length: 13 residues. V lost 6 bases and J lost 7; bases outside the gene matches: 5. This chain's CDR3 is CASRLTGGYEAFF. CDR3 coding DNA: TGTGCCAGCAGGCTGACAGGGGGCTATGAAGCTTTCTTT.

This sequence joins TRBV2 and TRBJ1-2; 7 bases match TRBD1. CDR1 and CDR2 (germline): SNHLY, FYNNEI. CDR3 length equals 12 residues. After removal of 3 bases from V and 9 bases from J, the junction contained 4 bases not matched to a gene. CDR3 sequence reads: CASSDSQGSYTF. The CDR3, as DNA: TGTGCCAGCAGTGACTCACAGGGGAGCTACACCTTC.

This clone showed up just once. V is TRBV30 and J is TRBJ2-7, with D possibly matching TRBD2 (6 bases). The germline V and J ends were trimmed by 8 bases and 6 bases, with 29 bases remaining between them. CDR3 length equals 16 residues. Germline V lookup: CDR1 GTSNPN, CDR2 SVGIG (reference sequence). In DNA, the CDR3 is TGTGCCGGCGATGGAGTCAGTCAACTAGCCCCCTCCGAGCAGTACTTC. This codes for CAGDGVSQLAPSEQYF.

The chain combines TRBV29-1 with TRBJ1-1; 7 bases are shared with TRBD1. CDR1 SQVTM and CDR2 ANQGSEA come from the germline V gene. V lost 7 bases, J lost 5 bases, and 13 bases stayed unmatched. This CDR3 has 14 residues. This chain's CDR3 is CSAGGQSLSTEAFF. CDR3 in DNA: TGCAGCGCGGGGGGACAGAGCCTTTCTACTGAAGCTTTCTTT.

The chain is built from TRBV12-3 or TRBV12-4 and TRBJ2-1, with 8 bases lining up with TRBD2. J gave up 11 bases and V 5 bases, and 5 bases lay outside the gene matches. The CDR3 contains 12 residues. CDR3 nucleotide sequence: TGTGCCAGCAGTCCCCTTAGCGGGAAGCAGTTCTTC. It encodes CASSPLSGKQFF.

This sequence joins TRBV4-3 and TRBJ1-4, with D possibly TRBD1 on 6 matching bases. The CDR3 is 16 amino acids. V lost 0 bases to trimming and J lost 3 bases, with 11 bases between them. Germline lookup yields CDR1 LGHNA and CDR2 YSLEER. This CDR3 reads CASSQEWGGPNEKLFF. DNA of the CDR3: TGCGCCAGCAGCCAAGAGTGGGGGGGCCCTAATGAAAAACTGTTTTTT.

The V gene is TRBV27, the J gene TRBJ2-5, with TRBD2 identical over 11 bases. In germline, CDR1 is MNHEY, CDR2 SMNVEV (reference sequence). V lost 3 bases and J lost 4; bases outside the gene matches: 7. The CDR3 consists of 16 residues. This CDR3 is CASSFRSSGRSETQYF. DNA for the CDR3: TGTGCCAGCAGTTTCCGGTCTAGCGGGAGGTCAGAGACCCAGTACTTC.